This T cell receptor beta chain was sequenced during a study of shared T cell receptors in the human thymus. Data came from immunoSEQ multiplex PCR; TCRdb stores just in-frame clones and leaves some out. Of 700,000 or so clones listed, approximately 85% are singletons. V dropped 3 bases and J dropped 3; count of bases not matched to a gene: 9. CDR1 ENHRY and CDR2 SYGVKD come from the germline V gene. The CDR3 loop spans 16 amino acids. The same specimen was also included in a second study, on human thymus T cells. That source notes: It was healthy Finnish infants having corrective surgery for congenital heart defects who were the donors. The related literature has documented a marked overlap of thymic repertoires among unrelated individuals.

The V call is TRBV10-3, the J call TRBJ2-7; 9 bases are shared with TRBD1. This TCR came from a girl under three years old with a congenital heart defect. The sequenced sample was thymocytes. The CDR3 nucleotides are TGTGCCATCAGTGAAACGACAGGGGGAAAACTCTACGAGCAGTACTTC. Translating gives CAISETTGGKLYEQYF.